These 2 T cell receptor beta chains were all obtained from the same sample, sequenced in a study of Tregs in tolerant kidney transplant recipients. Clones were sequenced by immunoSEQ multiplex PCR, and TCRdb holds only the in-frame ones, with some missing. The data show some 66,000 clones, roughly 90% seen once. Material: CD8+ T cells from blood, obtained before the transplant. The receptors here all came from a human donor who received a combined kidney and bone marrow transplant.

This clone was detected a few times. The chain joins TRBV13 to TRBJ2-7; 8 bases match TRBD2. The CDR3 runs 14 residues. CDR1 and CDR2 from the germline V gene are PRHDT and FYEKMQ (reference sequence). With V trimmed by 0 bases and J by 2 bases, 0 bases remained unmatched. The CDR3 DNA sequence: TGTGCCAGCAGCTTAGGCGGGAGGGCCTACGAGCAGTACTTC. Its protein product is CASSLGGRAYEQYF.

The chain recombines TRBV11-1 with TRBJ2-1, with 7 bases identical to TRBD2. CDR1 and CDR2 (germline): SGHAT, FQDESV (reference sequence). Trimming cost V 4 bases and J 0 bases; bases outside gene matches: 6. This CDR3 spans 16 amino acids. Here the CDR3 reads CASSSQLALSYNEQFF. CDR3 DNA: TGTGCCAGCAGCTCCCAACTAGCGCTCTCCTACAATGAGCAGTTCTTC. Drawing the rest from reference TRBV11-1 and TRBJ2-1, the complete variable domain is EAEVAQSPRYKITEKSQAVAFWCDPISGHATLYWYRQILGQGPELLVQFQDESVVDDSQLPKDRFSAERLKGVDSTLKIQPAELGDSAMYLCASSSQLALSYNEQFFGPGTRLTVL.